The 7 T cell receptor beta chains in this list originate from one sample, sequenced in a study of cytomegalovirus exposure and HLA in healthy donors. PCR amplification relied on 60 Vbeta primers (plus 13 Jbeta primers). TCRdb's table, derived via immunoSEQ multiplex PCR, lists solely in-frame clones and lacks some. Here the sample spans approximately 200,000 clones, roughly four fifths being singletons. Sequenced: PBMCs. Receptors were obtained from a girl aged 2 to 10 in good health and CMV-seronegative.

The chain joins TRBV7-9 to TRBJ2-7; 8 bases are shared with TRBD1. This CDR3 is built from 13 residues. The V and J ends lost 5 bases and 3 bases, in that order; junction bases with no gene match: 3. Germline CDR1 is SEHNR and CDR2 is FQNEAQ (reference sequence). The CDR3 DNA reads TGTGCCAGCAGCGACAGGGGAATCTACGAGCAGTACTTC. It codes for CASSDRGIYEQYF.

The chain recombines TRBV5-4 with TRBJ1-4; 9 nucleotides align to TRBD1. Germline CDR1 is SGHNT and CDR2 is YYREEE (reference sequence). The CDR3 runs 14 residues. V was pared by 4 bases and J by 6 bases, with 4 bases of the junction left unmatched. As DNA, the CDR3 is TGTGCCAGCAGCCTCGGGACAGGGTATGAAAAACTGTTTTTT. It translates to CASSLGTGYEKLFF.

This clone has only a few counts. The chain combines TRBV2 with TRBJ2-7; 7 positions match TRBD2. Germline V gene sequence: CDR1 SNHLY, CDR2 FYNNEI. J was trimmed by 0 bases and V by 7 bases; bases with no gene match: 6. There are 14 residues in the CDR3. The CDR3 DNA reads as TGTGCCAGCAAAGTCGGCGGGGGCTCCTACGAGCAGTACTTC. Amino acid sequence: CASKVGGGSYEQYF.

CDR3 protein: CASSLGSMAGPDTQYF. CDR3 bases: TGTGCCAGCAGCTTAGGTTCTATGGCGGGCCCAGATACGCAGTATTTT. The rearrangement links TRBV11-2 to TRBJ2-3; maybe TRBD2 (5 bases). CDR3 length equals 16 residues. V was cut by 1 base and J by 4 bases, with 15 bases left in between. Per the germline V gene, CDR1 is SGHAT and CDR2 is FQNNGV.

This chain joins TRBV28 and TRBJ2-7; no definite D call. The V end was cut by 2 bases, the J end by 5 bases, with 13 bases between. Germline CDR1 MDHEN, CDR2 SYDVKM. The CDR3 covers 14 residues. The CDR3 loop is CASSLSPPRHEQYF. The CDR3 bases are TGTGCCAGCAGTTTAAGCCCCCCCAGGCACGAGCAGTACTTC.

This sequence joins TRBV4-1 and TRBJ2-7; tentatively, D is TRBD1 (5 bases). The germline V gene encodes CDR1 MGHRA and CDR2 YSYEKL. V was pared by 1 base and J by 5 bases, with 18 bases between. CDR3 length equals 16 residues. The CDR3 DNA reads as TGCGCCAGCAGCCAAGTCACCGGCAGGGTTCGGCACGAGCAGTACTTC. Protein: CASSQVTGRVRHEQYF.

V gene TRBV7-9 combines with J gene TRBJ1-4; D possibly corresponds to TRBD1 (5 bases). Per germline, CDR1 SEHNR and CDR2 FQNEAQ (reference sequence). Trimming took off 1 base at V and 10 bases at J, with 10 bases between the two ends. This CDR3 is built from 13 residues. The CDR3 sequence is CASSLVGDAKLFF. CDR3 in DNA: TGTGCCAGCAGCTTAGTAGGGGATGCAAAACTGTTTTTT.